This T cell receptor (beta chain) was identified in a study of T cells in Graves' hyperthyroidism and ophthalmopathy. Across the study: Peripheral blood draws took place at initial diagnosis, ahead of any treatment. Findings and limits, study-wide: From stable hyperthyroidism, ophthalmopathy was set apart by a 13 V-J model.

The CDR3 is 16 amino acids. Germline CDR1 is SGHAT and CDR2 is FQNNGV. Trimming shortened V by 5 bases and J by 3 bases, and 19 bases separated the two germline ends. Each person with ophthalmopathy scored at least 3 on the Clinical Activity Score, reached NOSPECS grade 4 or higher, and had been ill under 3 months. Exclusion of patients followed from uncontrolled infection, other autoimmune disease, pregnancy or lactation. This clonotype was seen ten or more times. The antigen is not known. Template material for amplifying TCR beta CDR3 regions consisted of RNA transcripts. A set of HTBI primers served as the primers for a first-round RT-PCR of the TCR CDR3. Via MiXCR, TCRdb re-called the multiplex PCR reads, giving one row per CDR3 protein. The sample shows some 650,000 distinct CDR3 sequences, 16% of them seen only once.

This receptor was obtained from a woman between 40 and 55 years old with Graves' ophthalmopathy. The sequencing input was blood. This chain links TRBV11-2 with TRBJ2-5, with TRBD2 as a possible D gene (6 bases). CDR3 residues: CASSPRWLGGEETQYF. In DNA, the CDR3 is TGTGCCAGCAGCCCCCGGTGGCTGGGAGGAGAAGAGACCCAGTACTTC.